The entry that follows covers one T cell receptor beta chain sequence. Its antigen specificity is not known. Within one base of it there is no much larger clone, and no base qualities were kept. This record belongs to a study of CD8 T cells in Susac syndrome (dated by TCRdb to between 2018 and 2021). Regarding the complete study: Whether CD8+ T cell activation and differentiation in Susac syndrome was antigen driven was tested using repertoire sequencing. Findings and caveats that apply to the study as a whole: The TCR sequencing and HLA analysis was acknowledged to have included a relatively small number of individuals.

The CDR3 contains 13 residues, cysteine and phenylalanine counted. Only CDR3 DNA is held: 39 bases, read in frame from base 1. Trimming takes 2 bases from V and 1 base from J, and the germline ends sit 6 bases apart. The germline V gene specifies MNHEY as CDR1 and SVGAGI as CDR2. RNA was extracted with the RNeasy kit and about 0.5 to 1 ug was reverse transcribed using random hexamers. The immunoSEQ multiplex PCR assay, covering 54 Vbeta and 13 Jbeta segments, was used to amplify TCR beta CDR3 regions. To correct PCR amplification bias, a synthetic template baseline was used for both primer optimization and computational correction. The authors' analysis ran thus. Reads were annotated to V, D and J genes per IMGT and analyzed with immunoSEQ Analyzer, keeping only productive sequences. To calculate clonality, Shannon entropy was normalized by log2 of the number of productive unique sequences and then subtracted from one. For each patient and control, public and private clones were evaluated within the 100 most prevalent clones. Susac-specific clones were defined as absent from healthy and MS cohorts, around 970 published viral clones and other ImmuneACCESS disease sequences. TCRdb reworked the public reads: Q25 trimming with fastp, MiXCR clone assembly, productive beta chains retained. One record per CDR3 amino acid sequence lists the most common genes and DNA. For this entry, the V and J calls and clone size follow TCRdb and not the study's own pipeline. Counted in this sample were some 120,000 distinct CDR3 sequences; 90% to 95% of them appeared once. Less than 0.15% of the sample lies in the top ten.

High-throughput TCR beta sequencing profiled peripheral blood CD8+ and CD4+ T cells from healthy donors, Susac syndrome patients and multiple sclerosis patients. The multiple sclerosis controls were treatment-naive patients whose relapsing-remitting disease, either stable or active, fulfilled the revised McDonald criteria. CD8+ TEMRA cells were enriched by FACS, while bulk CD8+ and CD4+ T cells were purified by magnetic negative isolation. Blood was drawn into EDTA tubes, processed within 24 hours, and PBMCs were isolated by density gradient centrifugation. PBMCs destined for TCR sequencing were cryopreserved in liquid nitrogen and later thawed in a 37 °C water bath. The sorted or isolated CD4+, CD8+ and CD8+ TEMRA cells had a purity of 90% or higher.

This TCR was recovered from a human donor with multiple sclerosis. The V gene is TRBV6-5 and the J gene is TRBJ2-7; there is no confident call for the D gene. Specimen: CD4+ T cells from PBMCs. The CDR3 region reads CASSYAYSYEQYF. The bases are TGTGCCAGCAGTTACGCCTATTCCTACGAGCAGTACTTC.